These 7 T cell receptor beta chains were all obtained from the same sample, sequenced in a study of response to subunit inactivated influenza vaccine. Each CDR3 protein gets one entry after TCRdb re-called the RT-PCR reads with MiXCR. The table lists about 650,000 distinct CDR3 sequences, 14% of them singletons. Sequencing was performed on PBMCs from blood, taken around 15 days before vaccination. The source is a man aged 50 or older who received an inactivated influenza vaccine.

This clonotype was observed a few times. V usage is TRBV10-3 and J usage is TRBJ2-5; 14 positions match TRBD2. Trimming cost V 3 bases and J 5 bases; bases outside gene matches: 5. CDR1 and CDR2 (germline): ENHRY, SYGVKD. This CDR3 is 16 amino acids long. CDR3 sequence: CAISDGLAGGGETQYF. CDR3 in DNA: TGTGCCATCAGTGATGGACTAGCGGGAGGAGGGGAGACCCAGTACTTC.

The chain recombines TRBV6-2 or TRBV6-3 with TRBJ2-3; D may be TRBD1 (6 bases). This CDR3 region has 16 residues. The V gene lost 4 bases and the J gene lost 2 bases, with 16 bases spanning the gap. The germline V gene encodes CDR1 MNHEY and CDR2 SVGEGT. CDR3 DNA: TGTGCCAGCAGTTTCGCAGGAGGACAGCACACAGATACGCAGTATTTT. This gives the protein CASSFAGGQHTDTQYF.

The chain has TRBV6-2 or TRBV6-3 and TRBJ2-7; tentative D call: TRBD2 (6 bases). The V gene lost 0 bases and the J gene lost 4 bases, with 13 bases spanning the gap. CDR1 is MNHEY and CDR2 is SVGEGT in the germline V gene. The length of the CDR3 is 15 residues. CDR3 sequence: CASSYSWTTTYEQYF. The CDR3 coding sequence is TGTGCCAGCAGTTACTCGTGGACTACGACTTACGAGCAGTACTTC.

The rearrangement uses TRBV6-5 and TRBJ2-4; 7 nucleotides agree with TRBD2. The germline V gene has CDR1 MNHEY and CDR2 SVGAGI. V gave up 1 base and J gave up 5 bases; unmatched junction bases: 5. This CDR3 region has 15 residues. The CDR3 DNA reads TGTGCCAGCAGTTACTTAGCGGGCGTTCAAAACATTCAGTACTTC. Translated: CASSYLAGVQNIQYF.

This clonotype was observed a handful of times. This chain joins TRBV7-2 and TRBJ2-2, with 8 nucleotides matching TRBD2. The J segment lost 3 bases and the V segment lost 3 bases, leaving 3 bases of the junction unmatched. Germline CDR1 is SGHTA and CDR2 is FQGNSA. The CDR3 sequence is 15 residues long. The CDR3 nucleotides read TGTGCCAGCAGCTTCGGCGGGGGGTACACCGGGGAGCTGTTTTTT. It yields the protein CASSFGGGYTGELFF.

The genes are TRBV28 and TRBJ2-1, with unresolved D. The CDR3 is 13 residues long. Per the germline V gene, CDR1 is MDHEN and CDR2 is SYDVKM. Trimming pared 6 bases from V and 6 bases from J, leaving 12 bases between. CDR3 bases: TGTGCCAGCAGACCGGACGGAACCAATGAGCAGTTCTTC. This translates into CASRPDGTNEQFF.

The rearrangement links TRBV12-3 or TRBV12-4 to TRBJ2-3, with D uncertain. V was pared by 1 base and J by 4 bases, with 9 bases between. The CDR3 is made up of 14 amino acids. The CDR3 sequence: CASSLGPGSDTQYF. The CDR3 region has the DNA TGTGCCAGCAGTTTAGGTCCCGGGTCAGATACGCAGTATTTT.